This entry features one T cell receptor (beta chain) sequence. Its matching antigen is unknown. The source of the sample is a study of cytomegalovirus exposure and HLA in healthy donors. Overall study findings and caveats: In an earlier analysis, most TCR beta V segments were productive about 87% or about 30% of the time.

Use of 60 Vbeta and 13 Jbeta primers characterized the PCR. Generated by immunoSEQ multiplex PCR, the TCRdb table keeps only in-frame clones and is missing some. The sample includes fewer than 110,000 clones, around 65% of them seen just once. The germline V gene encodes CDR1 SGHTA and CDR2 FQGTGA. V gave up 6 bases and J gave up 4 bases, with 12 bases separating them. The CDR3 is 13 residues long. The rearrangement links TRBV7-3 to TRBJ2-5; D not resolved. This receptor was identified in a woman between 50 and 59 years old in good health and CMV-seronegative. The specimen sequenced was PBMCs. For the CDR3, the DNA is TGTGCCAGCAGGTCCCCACCCGGAGAGACCCAGTACTTC. It codes for CASRSPPGETQYF.